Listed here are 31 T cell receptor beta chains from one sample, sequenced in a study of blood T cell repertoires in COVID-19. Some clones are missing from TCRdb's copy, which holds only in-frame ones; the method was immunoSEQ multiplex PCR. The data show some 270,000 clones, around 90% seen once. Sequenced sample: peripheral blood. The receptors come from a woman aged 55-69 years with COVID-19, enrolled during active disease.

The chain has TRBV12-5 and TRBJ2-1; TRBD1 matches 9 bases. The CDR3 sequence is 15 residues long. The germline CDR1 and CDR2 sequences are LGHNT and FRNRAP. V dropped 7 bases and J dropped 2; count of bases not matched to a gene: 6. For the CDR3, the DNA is TGTGCTAGTGCCCAGGGACAGGGCGCCTACAATGAGCAGTTCTTC. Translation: CASAQGQGAYNEQFF.

The CDR3 DNA reads TGTGCCTGGAGCGGAGGACTGCGGGGTCAGCCCCAGCATTTT. Translating gives CAWSGGLRGQPQHF. The V gene is TRBV30, the J gene TRBJ1-5; D not certain. The CDR3 is 14 residues long. The V gene lost 3 bases and the J gene lost 6 bases, with 15 bases spanning the gap. Germline V gene sequence: CDR1 GTSNPN, CDR2 SVGIG (reference sequence).

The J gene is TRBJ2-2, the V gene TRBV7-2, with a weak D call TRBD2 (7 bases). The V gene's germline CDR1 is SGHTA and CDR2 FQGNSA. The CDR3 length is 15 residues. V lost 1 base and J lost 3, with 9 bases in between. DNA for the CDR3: TGTGCCAGCAGCTTAGGCGGGGGCCACACCGGGGAGCTGTTTTTT. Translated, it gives CASSLGGGHTGELFF.

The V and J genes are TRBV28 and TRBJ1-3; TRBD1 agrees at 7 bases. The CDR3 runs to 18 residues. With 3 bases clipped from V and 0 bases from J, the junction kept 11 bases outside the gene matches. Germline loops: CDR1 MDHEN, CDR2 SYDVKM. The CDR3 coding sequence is TGTGCCAGCAGTTTCCAGGGGGTGATCACCCGCTCTGGAAACACCATATATTTT. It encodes CASSFQGVITRSGNTIYF.

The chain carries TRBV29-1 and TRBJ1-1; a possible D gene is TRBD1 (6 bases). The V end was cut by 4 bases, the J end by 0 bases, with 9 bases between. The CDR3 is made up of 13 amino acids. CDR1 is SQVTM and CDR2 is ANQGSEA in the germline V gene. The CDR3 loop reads CSVGGRLNTEAFF. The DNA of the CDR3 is TGCAGCGTTGGGGGGCGGCTGAACACTGAAGCTTTCTTT.

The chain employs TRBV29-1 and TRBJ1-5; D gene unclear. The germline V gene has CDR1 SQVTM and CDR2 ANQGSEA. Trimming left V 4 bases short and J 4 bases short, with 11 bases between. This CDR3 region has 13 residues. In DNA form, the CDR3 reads TGCAGCGTTGGAGGCGGAGGAAATCAGCCCCAGCATTTT. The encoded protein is CSVGGGGNQPQHF.

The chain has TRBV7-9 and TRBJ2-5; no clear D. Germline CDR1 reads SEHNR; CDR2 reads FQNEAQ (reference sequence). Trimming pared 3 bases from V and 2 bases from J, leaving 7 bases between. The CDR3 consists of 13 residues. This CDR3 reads CASSFVPQETQYF. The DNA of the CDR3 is TGTGCCAGCAGCTTTGTCCCTCAAGAGACCCAGTACTTC.

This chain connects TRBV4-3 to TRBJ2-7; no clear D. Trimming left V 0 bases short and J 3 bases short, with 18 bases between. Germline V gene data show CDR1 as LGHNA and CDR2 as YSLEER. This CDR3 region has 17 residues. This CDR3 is CASSQDPPAGFSYEQYF. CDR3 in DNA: TGCGCCAGCAGCCAAGATCCTCCAGCAGGTTTCAGCTACGAGCAGTACTTC.

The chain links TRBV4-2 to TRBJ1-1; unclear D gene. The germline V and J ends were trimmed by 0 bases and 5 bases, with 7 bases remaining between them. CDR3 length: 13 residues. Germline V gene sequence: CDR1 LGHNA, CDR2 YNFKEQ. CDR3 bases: TGTGCCAGCAGCCAAGAAAGGGAGACTGAAGCTTTCTTT. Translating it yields CASSQERETEAFF.

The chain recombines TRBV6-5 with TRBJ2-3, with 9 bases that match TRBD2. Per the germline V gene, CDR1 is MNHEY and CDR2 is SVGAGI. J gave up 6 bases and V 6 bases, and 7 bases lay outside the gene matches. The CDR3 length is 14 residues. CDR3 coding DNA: TGTGCCAGCAGCCCGGGACTAGCTTCCGATACGCAGTATTTT. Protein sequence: CASSPGLASDTQYF.

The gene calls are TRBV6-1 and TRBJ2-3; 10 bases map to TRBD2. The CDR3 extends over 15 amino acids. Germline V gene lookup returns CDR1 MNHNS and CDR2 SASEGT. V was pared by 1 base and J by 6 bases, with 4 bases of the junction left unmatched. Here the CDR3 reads CASSEERGGGDTQYF. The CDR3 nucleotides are TGTGCCAGCAGTGAAGAGCGGGGGGGCGGCGATACGCAGTATTTT.

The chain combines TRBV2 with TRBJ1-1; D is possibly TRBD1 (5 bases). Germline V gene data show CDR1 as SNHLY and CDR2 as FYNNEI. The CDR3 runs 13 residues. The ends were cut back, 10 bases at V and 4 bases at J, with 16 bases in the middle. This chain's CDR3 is CATRAQISTEAFF. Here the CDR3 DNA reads TGTGCCACCAGGGCTCAAATCAGCACTGAAGCTTTCTTT.

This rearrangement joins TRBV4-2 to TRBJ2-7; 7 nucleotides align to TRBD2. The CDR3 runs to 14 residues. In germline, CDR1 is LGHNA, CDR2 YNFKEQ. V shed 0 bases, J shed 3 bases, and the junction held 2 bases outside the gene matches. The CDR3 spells CASSQEGLYYEQYF. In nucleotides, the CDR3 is TGTGCCAGCAGCCAAGAGGGACTATACTACGAGCAGTACTTC.

The CDR3 DNA is TGCGCCAGCAGCCAAGATATGCAGGGGACGCCTCTTAGCACAGATACGCAGTATTTT. Its translation is CASSQDMQGTPLSTDTQYF. The J gene is TRBJ2-3, the V gene TRBV4-1; possibly TRBD1 for D (6 bases). The CDR3 contains 19 residues. Trimming shortened V by 0 bases and J by 0 bases, and 19 bases separated the two germline ends. The germline gives CDR1 MGHRA, CDR2 YSYEKL.

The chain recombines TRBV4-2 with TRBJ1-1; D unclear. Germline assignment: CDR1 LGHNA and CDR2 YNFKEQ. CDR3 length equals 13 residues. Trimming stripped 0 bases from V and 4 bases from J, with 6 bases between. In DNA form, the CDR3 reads TGTGCCAGCAGCCAAGACAGGTCCACTGAAGCTTTCTTT. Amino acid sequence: CASSQDRSTEAFF.

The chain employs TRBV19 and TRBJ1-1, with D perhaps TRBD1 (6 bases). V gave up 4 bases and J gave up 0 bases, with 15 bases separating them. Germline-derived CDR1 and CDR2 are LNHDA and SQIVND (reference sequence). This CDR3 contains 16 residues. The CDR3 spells CASSTGDGLMNTEAFF. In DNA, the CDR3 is TGTGCCAGTAGTACAGGGGACGGGCTAATGAACACTGAAGCTTTCTTT.

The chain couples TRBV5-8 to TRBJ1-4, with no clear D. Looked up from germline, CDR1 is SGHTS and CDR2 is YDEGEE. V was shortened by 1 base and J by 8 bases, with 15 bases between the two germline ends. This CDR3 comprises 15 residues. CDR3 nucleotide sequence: TGTGCCAGCAGCTTGAAGAGGCGGGGTGGGGAAAAACTGTTTTTT. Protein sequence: CASSLKRRGGEKLFF.

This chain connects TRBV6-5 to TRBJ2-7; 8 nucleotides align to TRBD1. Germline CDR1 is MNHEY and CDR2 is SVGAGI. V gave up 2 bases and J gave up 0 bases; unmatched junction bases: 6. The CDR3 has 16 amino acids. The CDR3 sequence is CASSYTLGQVSYEQYF. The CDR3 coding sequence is TGTGCCAGCAGTTACACCCTGGGACAGGTCTCCTACGAGCAGTACTTC.

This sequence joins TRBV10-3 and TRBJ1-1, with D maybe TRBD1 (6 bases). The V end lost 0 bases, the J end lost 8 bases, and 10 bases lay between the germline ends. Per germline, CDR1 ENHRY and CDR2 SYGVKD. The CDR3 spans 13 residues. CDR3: CAISESGGGEAFF. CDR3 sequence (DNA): TGTGCCATCAGTGAGTCAGGGGGGGGCGAAGCTTTCTTT.

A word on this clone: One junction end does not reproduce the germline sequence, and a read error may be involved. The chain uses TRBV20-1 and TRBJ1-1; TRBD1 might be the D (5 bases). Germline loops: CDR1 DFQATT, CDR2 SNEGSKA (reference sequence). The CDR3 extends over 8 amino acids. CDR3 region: CSARGEIF. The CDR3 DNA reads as TGCAGTGCCCGGGGGGAGATCTTT.

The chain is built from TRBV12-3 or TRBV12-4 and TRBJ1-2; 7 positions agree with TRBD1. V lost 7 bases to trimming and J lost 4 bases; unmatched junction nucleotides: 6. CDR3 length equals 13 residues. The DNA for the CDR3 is TGTGCCAGCACCCGACAGGGTCTCTATGGCTACACCTTC. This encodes CASTRQGLYGYTF.

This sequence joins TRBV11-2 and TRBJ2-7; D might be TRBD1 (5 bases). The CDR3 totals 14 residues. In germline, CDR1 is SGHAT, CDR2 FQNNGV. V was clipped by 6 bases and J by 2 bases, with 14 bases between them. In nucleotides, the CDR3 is TGTGCCAGCAGGGTCCAAGGGGATACCTACGAGCAGTACTTC. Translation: CASRVQGDTYEQYF.

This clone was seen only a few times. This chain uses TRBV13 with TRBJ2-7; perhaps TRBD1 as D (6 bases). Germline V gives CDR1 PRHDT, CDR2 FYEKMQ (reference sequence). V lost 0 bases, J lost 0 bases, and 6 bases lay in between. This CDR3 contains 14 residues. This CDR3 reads CASSLGDSSYEQYF. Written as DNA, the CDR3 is TGTGCCAGCAGCTTAGGGGACAGCTCCTACGAGCAGTACTTC.

The CDR3 sequence: CASSLAQGNTEAFF. In DNA, the CDR3 is TGTGCCAGCAGCCTAGCACAGGGGAACACTGAAGCTTTCTTT. The chain combines TRBV3-1 (or the pseudogene TRBV3-2) with TRBJ1-1, with D possibly matching TRBD1 (6 bases). CDR3 length: 14 amino acids. V lost 4 bases and J 1 base, leaving 10 bases between the germline ends. Germline values: CDR1 LGHDT, CDR2 YNNKEL (reference sequence).

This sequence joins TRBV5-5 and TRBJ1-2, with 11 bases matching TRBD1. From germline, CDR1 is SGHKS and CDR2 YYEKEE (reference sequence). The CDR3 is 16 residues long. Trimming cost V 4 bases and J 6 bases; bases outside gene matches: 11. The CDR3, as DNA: TGTGCCAGCAGCCCCCTGGGGGGACAGGGGGTACATGGCTACACCTTC. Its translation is CASSPLGGQGVHGYTF.

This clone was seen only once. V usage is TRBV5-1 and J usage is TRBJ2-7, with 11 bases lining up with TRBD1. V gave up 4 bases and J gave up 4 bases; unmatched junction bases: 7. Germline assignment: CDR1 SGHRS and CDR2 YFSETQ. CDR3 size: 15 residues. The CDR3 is CASSRGQGALYEQYF. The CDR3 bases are TGCGCCAGCAGCAGAGGACAGGGGGCTTTGTACGAGCAGTACTTC.

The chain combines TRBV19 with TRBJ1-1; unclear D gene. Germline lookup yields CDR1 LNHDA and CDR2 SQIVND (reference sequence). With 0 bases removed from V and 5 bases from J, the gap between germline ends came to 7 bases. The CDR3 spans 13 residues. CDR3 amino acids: CASSIDPRTEAFF. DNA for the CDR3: TGTGCCAGTAGTATAGACCCGAGAACTGAAGCTTTCTTT.

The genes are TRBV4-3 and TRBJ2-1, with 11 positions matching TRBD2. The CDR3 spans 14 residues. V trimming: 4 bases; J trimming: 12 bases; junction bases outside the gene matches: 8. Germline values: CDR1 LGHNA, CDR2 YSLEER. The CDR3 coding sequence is TGCGCCAGCAGCCGCGGTAGCGGGGGGGCCTCGCAGTTCTTC. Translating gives CASSRGSGGASQFF.

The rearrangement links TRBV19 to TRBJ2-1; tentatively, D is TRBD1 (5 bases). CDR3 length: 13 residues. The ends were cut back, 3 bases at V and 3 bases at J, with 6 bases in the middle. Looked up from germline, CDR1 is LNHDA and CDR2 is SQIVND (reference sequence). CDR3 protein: CASSIQGYNEQFF. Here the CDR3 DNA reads TGTGCCAGTAGTATCCAGGGCTACAATGAGCAGTTCTTC. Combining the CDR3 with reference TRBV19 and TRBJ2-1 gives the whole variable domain DGGITQSPKYLFRKEGQNVTLSCEQNLNHDAMYWYRQDPGQGLRLIYYSQIVNDFQKGDIAEGYSVSREKKESFPLTVTSAQKNPTAFYLCASSIQGYNEQFFGPGTRLTVL.

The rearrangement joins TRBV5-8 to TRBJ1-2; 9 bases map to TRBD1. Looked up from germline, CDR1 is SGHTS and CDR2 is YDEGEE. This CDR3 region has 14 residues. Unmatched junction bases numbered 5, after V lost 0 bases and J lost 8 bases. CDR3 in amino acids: CASSLGGDRVGYTF. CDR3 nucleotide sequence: TGTGCCAGCAGCTTGGGGGGGGACAGGGTCGGCTACACCTTC. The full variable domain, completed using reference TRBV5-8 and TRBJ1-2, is EAGVTQSPTHLIKTRGQQATLRCSPISGHTSVYWYQQALGLGLQFLLWYDEGEERNRGNFPPRFSGRQFPNYSSELNVNALELEDSALYLCASSLGGDRVGYTFGSGTRLTVV.

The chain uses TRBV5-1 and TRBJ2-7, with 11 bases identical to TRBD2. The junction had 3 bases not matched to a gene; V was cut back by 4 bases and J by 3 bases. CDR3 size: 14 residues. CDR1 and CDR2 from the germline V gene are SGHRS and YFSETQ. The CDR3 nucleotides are TGCGCCAGCAGCGCGGGGACTAGCGGCTACGAGCAGTACTTC. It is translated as CASSAGTSGYEQYF.